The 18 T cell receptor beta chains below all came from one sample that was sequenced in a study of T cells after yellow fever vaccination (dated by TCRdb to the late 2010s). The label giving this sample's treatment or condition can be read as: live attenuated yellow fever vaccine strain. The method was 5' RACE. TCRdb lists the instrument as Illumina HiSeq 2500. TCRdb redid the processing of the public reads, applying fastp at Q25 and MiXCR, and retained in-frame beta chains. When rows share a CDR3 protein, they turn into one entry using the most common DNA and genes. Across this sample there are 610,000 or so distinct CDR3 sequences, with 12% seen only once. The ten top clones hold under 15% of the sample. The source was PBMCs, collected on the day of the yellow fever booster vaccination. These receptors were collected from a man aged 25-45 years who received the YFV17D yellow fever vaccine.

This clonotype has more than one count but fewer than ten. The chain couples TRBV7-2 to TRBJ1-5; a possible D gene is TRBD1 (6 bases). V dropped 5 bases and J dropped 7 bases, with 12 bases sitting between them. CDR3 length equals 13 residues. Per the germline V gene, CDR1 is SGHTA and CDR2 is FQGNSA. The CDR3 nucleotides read TGTGCCAGCAGCGGACAGAGAGACCAGCCCCAGCATTTT. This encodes CASSGQRDQPQHF. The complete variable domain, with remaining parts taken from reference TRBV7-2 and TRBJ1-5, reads GAGVSQSPSNKVTEKGKDVELRCDPISGHTALYWYRQSLGQGLEFLIYFQGNSAPDKSGLPSDRFSAERTGGSVSTLTIQRTQQEDSAVYLCASSGQRDQPQHFGDGTRLSIL.

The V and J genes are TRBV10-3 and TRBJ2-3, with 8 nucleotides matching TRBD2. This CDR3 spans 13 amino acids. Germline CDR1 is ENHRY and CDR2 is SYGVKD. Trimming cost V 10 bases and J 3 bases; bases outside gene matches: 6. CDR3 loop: CATTGGKTDTQYF. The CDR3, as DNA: TGTGCCACAACGGGGGGGAAAACAGATACGCAGTATTTT.

The CDR3 spells CSARGSGINTGELFF. CDR3 DNA: TGCAGTGCTAGGGGCAGCGGGATTAACACCGGGGAGCTGTTTTTT. V and J are TRBV20-1 and TRBJ2-2; TRBD2 matches 7 bases. Germline V gives CDR1 DFQATT, CDR2 SNEGSKA (reference sequence). The CDR3 consists of 15 residues. The trim removed 3 bases at V and 2 bases at J, leaving 6 bases unmatched.

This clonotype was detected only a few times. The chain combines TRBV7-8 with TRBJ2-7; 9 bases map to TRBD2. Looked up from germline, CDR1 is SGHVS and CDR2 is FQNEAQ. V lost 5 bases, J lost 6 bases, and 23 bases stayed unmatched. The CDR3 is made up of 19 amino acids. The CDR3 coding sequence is TGTGCCAGCAGCCCGGGGGTTAGGACTAGCGTCATTTTGTTTTCCGAGCAGTACTTC. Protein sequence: CASSPGVRTSVILFSEQYF.

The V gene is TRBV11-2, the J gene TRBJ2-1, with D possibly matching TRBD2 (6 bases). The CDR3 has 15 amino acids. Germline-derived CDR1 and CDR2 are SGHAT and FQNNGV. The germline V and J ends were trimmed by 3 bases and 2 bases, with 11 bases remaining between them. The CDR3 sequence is CASSFGGLPYNEQFF. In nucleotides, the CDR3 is TGTGCCAGCAGCTTCGGAGGGTTACCCTACAATGAGCAGTTCTTC.

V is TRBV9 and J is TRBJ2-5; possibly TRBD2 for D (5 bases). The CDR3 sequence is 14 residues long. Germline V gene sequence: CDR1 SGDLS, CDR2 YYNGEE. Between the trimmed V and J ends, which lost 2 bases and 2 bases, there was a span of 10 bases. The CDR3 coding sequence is TGTGCCAGCAGCGTCGAAGCGGAGCAAGAGACCCAGTACTTC. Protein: CASSVEAEQETQYF.

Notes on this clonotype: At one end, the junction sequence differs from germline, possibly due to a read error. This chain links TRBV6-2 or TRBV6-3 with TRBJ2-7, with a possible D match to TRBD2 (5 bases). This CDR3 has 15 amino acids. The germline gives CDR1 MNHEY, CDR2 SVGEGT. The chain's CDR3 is CASSYSIGISYKQYF. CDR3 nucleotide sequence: TGTGCCAGCAGTTACTCGATCGGGATCTCCTACAAGCAGTACTTC.

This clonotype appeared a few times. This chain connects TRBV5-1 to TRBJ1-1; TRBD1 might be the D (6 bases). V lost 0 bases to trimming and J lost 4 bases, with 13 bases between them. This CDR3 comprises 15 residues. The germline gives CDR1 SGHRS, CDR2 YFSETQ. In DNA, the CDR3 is TGCGCCAGCAGCTTGGTGGGGGGCTTGACCACTGAAGCTTTCTTT. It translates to CASSLVGGLTTEAFF.

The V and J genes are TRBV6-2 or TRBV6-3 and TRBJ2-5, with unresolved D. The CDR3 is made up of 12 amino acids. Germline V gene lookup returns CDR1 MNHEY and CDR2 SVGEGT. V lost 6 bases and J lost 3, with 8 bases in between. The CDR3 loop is CASRQFKETQYF. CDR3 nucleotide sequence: TGTGCCAGCAGACAGTTCAAAGAGACCCAGTACTTC.

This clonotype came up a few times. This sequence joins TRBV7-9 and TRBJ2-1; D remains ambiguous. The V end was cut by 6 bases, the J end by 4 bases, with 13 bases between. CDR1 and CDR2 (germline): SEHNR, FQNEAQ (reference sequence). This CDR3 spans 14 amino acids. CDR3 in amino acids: CASRPPEGYNEQFF. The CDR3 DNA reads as TGTGCCAGCAGGCCCCCAGAAGGGTACAATGAGCAGTTCTTC.

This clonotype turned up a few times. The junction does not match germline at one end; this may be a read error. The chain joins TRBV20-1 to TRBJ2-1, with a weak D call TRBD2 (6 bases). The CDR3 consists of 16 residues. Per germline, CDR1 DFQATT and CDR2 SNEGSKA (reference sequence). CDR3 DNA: TGCTGTGCTAGGGATTATTGGGACGGAGGGTACAATGAGCAGTTCTTC. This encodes CCARDYWDGGYNEQFF.

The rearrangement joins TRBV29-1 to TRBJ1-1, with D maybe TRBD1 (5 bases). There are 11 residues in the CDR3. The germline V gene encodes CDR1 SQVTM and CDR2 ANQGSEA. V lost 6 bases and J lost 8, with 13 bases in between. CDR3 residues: CSVQQGDEAFF. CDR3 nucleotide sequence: TGCAGCGTCCAACAAGGGGACGAAGCTTTCTTT. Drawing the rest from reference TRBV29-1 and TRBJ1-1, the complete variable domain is SAVISQKPSRDICQRGTSLTIQCQVDSQVTMMFWYRQQPGQSLTLIATANQGSEATYESGFVIDKFPISRPNLTFSTLTVSNMSPEDSSIYLCSVQQGDEAFFGQGTRLTVV.

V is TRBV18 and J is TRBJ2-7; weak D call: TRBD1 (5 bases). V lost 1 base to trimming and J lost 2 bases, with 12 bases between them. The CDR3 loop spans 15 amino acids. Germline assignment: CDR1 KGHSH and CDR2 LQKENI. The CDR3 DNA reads TGTGCCAGCTCACCACAGGGGTCCCCTGCCTACGAGCAGTACTTC. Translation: CASSPQGSPAYEQYF.

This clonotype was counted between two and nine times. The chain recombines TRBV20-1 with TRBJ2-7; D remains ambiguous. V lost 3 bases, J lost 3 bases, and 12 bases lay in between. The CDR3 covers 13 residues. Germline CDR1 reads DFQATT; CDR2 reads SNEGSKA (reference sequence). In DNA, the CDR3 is TGCAGTGCTAGCGTTGCCGGATTCTACGAGCAGTACTTC. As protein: CSASVAGFYEQYF.

CDR3 coding DNA: TGCAGTGCTGACTCGGGATCTCTTGGCAATGAGCAGTTCTTC. This codes for CSADSGSLGNEQFF. The chain carries TRBV20-1 and TRBJ2-1; D perhaps matches TRBD2 (5 bases). The V end was cut by 5 bases, the J end by 6 bases, with 17 bases between. This CDR3 contains 14 residues. Germline lookup yields CDR1 DFQATT and CDR2 SNEGSKA (reference sequence).

CDR3: CASSPYQREAGELFF. For the CDR3, the DNA is TGTGCCAGCAGCCCATATCAGCGGGAGGCCGGGGAGCTGTTTTTT. The chain carries TRBV5-4 and TRBJ2-2, with 9 bases identical to TRBD2. The CDR3 contains 15 residues. J gave up 6 bases and V 4 bases, and 7 bases lay outside the gene matches. Germline V gene data show CDR1 as SGHNT and CDR2 as YYREEE (reference sequence).

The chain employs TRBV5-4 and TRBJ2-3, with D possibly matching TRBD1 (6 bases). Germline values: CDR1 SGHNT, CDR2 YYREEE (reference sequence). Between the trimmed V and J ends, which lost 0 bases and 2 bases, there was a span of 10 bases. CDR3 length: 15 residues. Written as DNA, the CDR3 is TGTGCCAGCAGCTTGGCTGGGGGCGACACAGATACGCAGTATTTT. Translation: CASSLAGGDTDTQYF.

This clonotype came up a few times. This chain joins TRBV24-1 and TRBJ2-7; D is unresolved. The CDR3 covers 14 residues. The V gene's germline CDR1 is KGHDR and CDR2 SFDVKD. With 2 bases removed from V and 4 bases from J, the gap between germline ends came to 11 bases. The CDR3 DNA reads TGTGCCACCAGTGATTCTCAGGACCCTTACGAGCAGTACTTC. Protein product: CATSDSQDPYEQYF.